There are many counts of the clone carrying this T cell receptor (beta chain). Antigen unknown. These data originate in a study of T cells in Graves' hyperthyroidism and ophthalmopathy. Germline loops: CDR1 MNHEY, CDR2 SMNVEV (reference sequence). V lost 5 bases and J lost 1, with 12 bases in between. The CDR3 loop spans 15 amino acids. Study outcomes and limitations: Ophthalmopathy, as predicted by the model, came a median roughly 6.5 months after the prediction.

It was RNA transcripts that yielded the amplified TCR beta CDR3 regions. First-round RT-PCR of the TCR CDR3 relied on the HTBI primer set. TCRdb recomputed calls from the multiplex PCR reads with MiXCR, one row per CDR3 protein. This sample carries approximately 640,000 distinct CDR3 sequences, around 16% of them seen once, and the ten largest clones take about a sixth. The V and J genes are TRBV27 and TRBJ2-1; weak D call: TRBD1 (6 bases). This receptor was obtained from a man aged 45-60 years with Graves' hyperthyroidism. The sample taken for sequencing was blood. CDR3 region: CASSPRTVSYNEQFF. In DNA form, the CDR3 reads TGTGCCAGCAGTCCCCGGACAGTTTCCTACAATGAGCAGTTCTTC.